The entry below describes one TCR beta chain. The antigen remains undetermined. The CDR3 has 15 amino acids. The V end lost 3 bases, the J end lost 3 bases, and 12 bases lay between the germline ends. The germline V gene has CDR1 KGHSH and CDR2 LQKENI. The data belong to a study of blood T cells in healthy people across ages. Study-wide results and limits: Among long-lived donors, naive CD4+ cells were more numerous and diversity higher than in aged donors. Leaving the PBMCs unsorted stopped any conclusive comparison of naive versus antigen-experienced cells.

Sample-barcoded 5' priming and a J-beta primer mix drove a second PCR of about 7 to 11 cycles. TCRdb called the 5' RACE reads again in MiXCR, with one record for every CDR3 protein. This sample has 1.5 million to 2 million distinct CDR3 sequences, with about 30% found just once. Individuals who donated were healthy Caucasians from Russia aged about 6 to 90. Every sample yielded at least 7 million isolated PBMCs. The sequence came from a woman aged 25 to 39 in good health. This chain links TRBV18 with TRBJ1-3, with D unclear. Sequences were obtained from blood. As DNA, the CDR3 is TGTGCCAGCTCACCCTTGGACCAAAATGGAAACACCATATATTTT. Translation gives CASSPLDQNGNTIYF.